The clone carrying this T cell receptor (beta chain) was counted a few times. As yet, its antigen is unknown. Relying on iRepertoire HTBI primers and Arm-PCR of CDR3 regions, the team built TCR beta libraries. One entry per CDR3 protein, called by TCRdb with MiXCR from the multiplex PCR reads. Seen here are 350,000 to 450,000 distinct CDR3 sequences, roughly 23% observed once, and the top ten hold about 29%. The sample comes from a study of regulatory T cells in long-lasting Graves disease. Whole-study context: Patients with persistent Graves' disease had over 5 years of antithyroid drugs and persistent TSH receptor antibodies.

Findings and caveats of the study: Study of thyroid tissue was not done, with only peripheral blood studied.

V was pared by 1 base and J by 1 base, with 8 bases between. In germline, CDR1 is SGHRS, CDR2 YFSETQ. CDR3 length: 14 amino acids. This sample's time point: persistent/refractory GD, antithyroid drugs over 5 years with positive TRAb. With RNA extracted from PBMCs as input, the TCR library was made. The patients were enrolled through endocrinology in Xi'an, China. From each patient, around 9 milliliters of peripheral blood was drawn and collected into an EDTA anticoagulant tube. The receptor was isolated from a woman aged 40 to 50 with Graves disease. This chain uses TRBV5-1 with TRBJ1-1; tentative D call: TRBD1 (5 bases). The starting material was peripheral blood mononuclear cells (PBMCs), obtained when the disease was refractory, from a patient treated with antithyroid drugs. The CDR3 spells CASSLNDRNTEAFF. The CDR3 region has the DNA TGCGCCAGCAGCTTGAATGACAGGAACACTGAAGCTTTCTTT.